These 28 T cell receptor beta chains came from one sample sequenced in a study of response to subunit inactivated influenza vaccine. TCRdb processed the RT-PCR reads anew with MiXCR; each CDR3 protein has one entry. Of about 300,000 distinct CDR3 sequences in the sample, about 20% were seen once. The starting material was PBMCs from blood, obtained 21 months after vaccination. All receptors derive from a man in his fifties or sixties who received an inactivated influenza vaccine.

This clonotype was picked up many times. The chain is built from TRBV15 and TRBJ1-5; D is undetermined. Trimming removed 2 bases at V and 5 bases at J, with 4 bases between. Germline-derived CDR1 and CDR2 are LNHNV and YYDKDF (reference sequence). The CDR3 runs 12 residues. CDR3 nucleotide sequence: TGTGCCACCAGCAGAAATCATCAGCCCCAGCATTTT. The encoded protein is CATSRNHQPQHF.

This clonotype appeared many times. CDR3 residues: CASSLNTPEAFF. The CDR3 region has the DNA TGTGCCAGCAGTTTGAACACCCCTGAAGCTTTCTTT. The chain couples TRBV28 to TRBJ1-1; D gene ambiguous. The V gene's germline CDR1 is MDHEN and CDR2 SYDVKM. Between the trimmed V and J ends, which lost 3 bases and 6 bases, there was a span of 8 bases. CDR3 size: 12 residues.

V usage is TRBV5-1 and J usage is TRBJ2-1; TRBD2 agrees at 9 bases. The length of the CDR3 is 15 residues. Germline V gene sequence: CDR1 SGHRS, CDR2 YFSETQ. J was trimmed by 6 bases and V by 2 bases; bases with no gene match: 6. CDR3 nucleotides: TGCGCCAGCAGCTTAGGCGGGGGGGTCGGCAATGAGCAGTTCTTC. Protein product: CASSLGGGVGNEQFF.

This clonotype was seen repeatedly, ten times or more. This chain joins TRBV20-1 and TRBJ1-5; D might be TRBD1 (6 bases). Trimming left V 1 base short and J 4 bases short, with 14 bases between. The CDR3 is 15 amino acids. Germline CDR1 and CDR2: DFQATT and SNEGSKA (reference sequence). The CDR3 loop reads CSARATSQGNQPQHF. CDR3 nucleotide sequence: TGCAGTGCTAGAGCCACTTCGCAGGGGAATCAGCCCCAGCATTTT.

The rearrangement links TRBV6-2 or TRBV6-3 to TRBJ2-3; 12 positions match TRBD2. The V segment lost 6 bases and the J segment 5 bases; nucleotides outside the gene matches: 6. CDR1 is MNHEY and CDR2 is SVGEGT in the germline V gene. The CDR3 spans 15 residues. The CDR3 here is CASRKLAGGGDTQYF. The DNA of the CDR3 is TGTGCCAGCAGAAAACTAGCGGGAGGTGGAGATACGCAGTATTTT.

This clonotype was found many times. This chain uses TRBV5-1 with TRBJ1-1, with TRBD1 matching over 8 bases. Germline V gene data show CDR1 as SGHRS and CDR2 as YFSETQ. This CDR3 has 14 amino acids. J was trimmed by 5 bases and V by 4 bases; bases with no gene match: 7. The CDR3 spells CASSTDRGGTEAFF. In nucleotides, the CDR3 is TGCGCCAGCAGCACCGACAGGGGCGGGACTGAAGCTTTCTTT.

This clonotype was seen more than once but under ten times. J is TRBJ2-1 and V is TRBV5-1, with 7 positions matching TRBD1. V gave up 4 bases and J gave up 6 bases; unmatched junction bases: 7. The CDR3 consists of 14 residues. CDR1 is SGHRS and CDR2 is YFSETQ in the germline V gene. The CDR3 reads CASSQWGQSNEQFF. The CDR3 region has the DNA TGCGCCAGCAGCCAGTGGGGACAGTCCAATGAGCAGTTCTTC.

This clonotype was found once. The V and J genes are TRBV4-1 and TRBJ2-5, with D possibly matching TRBD1 (5 bases). The V gene's germline CDR1 is MGHRA and CDR2 YSYEKL. The CDR3 contains 13 residues. V was pared by 0 bases and J by 10 bases, with 12 bases between. The CDR3 region is CASSQDPRAFQYF. CDR3 bases: TGCGCCAGCAGCCAAGATCCCAGGGCCTTCCAGTACTTC.

This sequence joins TRBV6-5 and TRBJ1-1; D ambiguous. Deletions cut 2 bases from V and 2 bases from J, with 6 bases between. CDR1 is MNHEY and CDR2 is SVGAGI in the germline V gene. The CDR3 runs 13 residues. CDR3 region: CASSYEANTEAFF. CDR3 coding DNA: TGTGCCAGCAGTTACGAGGCCAACACTGAAGCTTTCTTT.

The chain combines TRBV6-4 with TRBJ1-1, with D hard to call. CDR3 length: 12 amino acids. Germline CDR1 MRHNA, CDR2 SNTAGT. Trimming removed 8 bases from V and 1 base from J, with 8 bases in between. The CDR3 DNA sequence: TGTGCCAGCTGGCTGAGGAACACTGAAGCTTTCTTT. This gives the protein CASWLRNTEAFF.

In this sample, this clonotype turned up many times. This chain uses TRBV12-3 or TRBV12-4 with TRBJ1-1; the match to TRBD1 covers 9 bases. After removal of 5 bases from V and 3 bases from J, the junction contained 7 bases not matched to a gene. The CDR3 contains 15 residues. CDR3 DNA sequence: TGTGCCAGCAGTCAAGGGACAGGGTATGACACTGAAGCTTTCTTT. It is translated as CASSQGTGYDTEAFF.

This clonotype was seen repeatedly, ten times or more. The chain recombines TRBV30 with TRBJ1-1; D remains unclear. CDR1 is GTSNPN, CDR2 SVGIG, per germline (reference sequence). The CDR3 is 18 residues long. V dropped 0 bases and J dropped 0 bases, with 20 bases sitting between them. CDR3: CAWSVRVYRGVMNTEAFF. The CDR3 bases are TGTGCCTGGAGTGTGCGTGTGTACCGCGGCGTCATGAACACTGAAGCTTTCTTT. The variable domain in full, with the rest retrieved from reference TRBV30 and TRBJ1-1, is SQTIHQWPATLVQPVGSPLSLECTVEGTSNPNLYWYRQAAGRGLQLLFYSVGIGQISSEVPQNLSASRPQDRQFILSSKKLLLSDSGFYLCAWSVRVYRGVMNTEAFFGQGTRLTVV.

This clonotype was detected ten times or more. The rearrangement links TRBV29-1 to TRBJ1-1; D ambiguous. The CDR3 extends over 12 amino acids. The germline V gene has CDR1 SQVTM and CDR2 ANQGSEA. The germline V and J ends were trimmed by 8 bases and 7 bases, with 17 bases remaining between them. The CDR3, as DNA: TGCAGCTCCGAGGGCCAGGTAAATGAAGCTTTCTTT. Amino acids: CSSEGQVNEAFF.

The chain recombines TRBV6-2 or TRBV6-3 with TRBJ1-1; no definite D call. The CDR3 loop spans 14 amino acids. With 2 bases removed from V and 1 base from J, the gap between germline ends came to 8 bases. CDR1 and CDR2 from the germline V gene are MNHEY and SVGEGT. This CDR3 is CASSYSPGNTEAFF. CDR3 in DNA: TGTGCCAGCAGTTACAGTCCGGGGAACACTGAAGCTTTCTTT.

This clonotype was found a few times. The chain employs TRBV6-5 and TRBJ1-3; D may be TRBD1 (6 bases). Germline V gene lookup returns CDR1 MNHEY and CDR2 SVGAGI. The V and J ends lost 5 bases and 0 bases respectively, with 11 bases between them. The CDR3 loop spans 15 amino acids. As DNA, the CDR3 is TGTGCCAGCAGTATACAGGGTTTCTCTGGAAACACCATATATTTT. This gives the protein CASSIQGFSGNTIYF.

The sample holds a few counts of this clonotype. The chain is built from TRBV19 and TRBJ2-7; the D gene is possibly TRBD2 (6 bases). The CDR3 has 15 amino acids. Germline CDR1 is LNHDA and CDR2 is SQIVND (reference sequence). V lost 7 bases to trimming and J lost 2 bases, with 18 bases between them. CDR3 coding DNA: TGTGCCAGTACCCCAACCTGGGGAGGTACCTACGAGCAGTACTTC. As protein: CASTPTWGGTYEQYF.

This clonotype occurred a few times. This chain connects TRBV7-9 to TRBJ1-5; 7 bases are shared with TRBD1. This CDR3 is 13 amino acids long. In germline, CDR1 is SEHNR, CDR2 FQNEAQ (reference sequence). The V gene end was trimmed by 5 bases and the J gene end by 15 bases; junction bases not matched to a gene: 13. The DNA of the CDR3 is TGTGCCAGCAGCAGGGACAGCGGGCTCCAATGGCATTTT. This sequence encodes CASSRDSGLQWHF.

V is TRBV15 and J is TRBJ1-1; D uncertain. The V gene's germline CDR1 is LNHNV and CDR2 YYDKDF (reference sequence). Trimming took off 3 bases at V and 5 bases at J, with 7 bases between the two ends. The CDR3 consists of 12 residues. This CDR3 is CATSSRGTEAFF. CDR3 DNA sequence: TGTGCCACCAGCAGCCGAGGTACTGAAGCTTTCTTT.

The gene calls are TRBV5-6 and TRBJ1-2; possibly TRBD1 for D (5 bases). V was clipped by 4 bases and J by 4 bases, with 17 bases between them. In germline, CDR1 is SGHDT, CDR2 YYEEEE. The CDR3 is made up of 15 amino acids. CDR3: CASSPRQGRGYGYTF. In DNA, the CDR3 is TGTGCCAGCAGCCCCCGCCAGGGAAGGGGCTATGGCTACACCTTC.

The chain links TRBV5-6 to TRBJ1-2; 9 bases are a match to TRBD1. CDR3 length: 15 amino acids. The junction had 9 bases not matched to a gene; V was cut back by 2 bases and J by 7 bases. Germline V gene data show CDR1 as SGHDT and CDR2 as YYEEEE. Written as DNA, the CDR3 is TGTGCCAGCAGCTTTACTTTTACAGGGGGCCTTGGCTACACCTTC. Protein product: CASSFTFTGGLGYTF.

V and J are TRBV29-1 and TRBJ2-3, with TRBD2 as a possible D gene (6 bases). The CDR3 extends over 14 amino acids. Germline V gives CDR1 SQVTM, CDR2 ANQGSEA. V gave up 3 bases and J gave up 0 bases, with 10 bases separating them. The DNA for the CDR3 is TGCAGCGTTGATAGGAGCGGGAGCACAGATACGCAGTATTTT. It codes for CSVDRSGSTDTQYF.

The rearrangement links TRBV6-1 to TRBJ1-1; no clear D gene. The V and J ends lost 3 bases and 0 bases respectively, with 5 bases between them. The germline V gene has CDR1 MNHNS and CDR2 SASEGT. The CDR3 extends over 13 amino acids. The CDR3 is CASSEPMNTEAFF. CDR3 bases: TGTGCCAGCAGTGAGCCCATGAACACTGAAGCTTTCTTT.

The chain carries TRBV5-1 and TRBJ1-5, with 9 bases identical to TRBD1. The germline V gene has CDR1 SGHRS and CDR2 YFSETQ. After removal of 4 bases from V and 2 bases from J, the junction contained 4 bases not matched to a gene. The CDR3 contains 15 residues. CDR3 region: CASSVTGGGNQPQHF. The DNA for the CDR3 is TGCGCCAGCAGCGTAACAGGGGGCGGCAATCAGCCCCAGCATTTT.

This clonotype appeared a few times. The chain is built from TRBV15 and TRBJ1-1, with TRBD1 matching over 10 bases. This CDR3 is 15 amino acids long. Unmatched junction bases numbered 15, after V lost 5 bases and J lost 12 bases. Germline V lookup: CDR1 LNHNV, CDR2 YYDKDF (reference sequence). The CDR3: CATSVNRDRGSLTFF. Written as DNA, the CDR3 is TGTGCCACCAGCGTTAACCGGGACAGGGGATCCCTTACTTTCTTT.

The chain has TRBV11-2 and TRBJ2-5, with TRBD1 identical over 8 bases. V shed 0 bases, J shed 0 bases, and the junction held 3 bases outside the gene matches. Germline CDR1 is SGHAT and CDR2 is FQNNGV. The CDR3 extends over 16 amino acids. CDR3 protein: CASSLDLDRDQETQYF. DNA of the CDR3: TGTGCCAGCAGCTTAGATTTGGACAGGGACCAAGAGACCCAGTACTTC.

V is TRBV5-6 and J is TRBJ2-1, with TRBD2 identical over 10 bases. The trim removed 2 bases at V and 12 bases at J, leaving 2 bases unmatched. Germline CDR1 and CDR2: SGHDT and YYEEEE. The CDR3 is 12 residues long. Here the CDR3 DNA reads TGTGCCAGCAGCTTTCTAGCGGGAGTGCAGTTCTTC. Residues: CASSFLAGVQFF.

This chain connects TRBV20-1 to TRBJ2-1, with 14 bases identical to TRBD2. V shed 3 bases, J shed 15 bases, and the junction held 13 bases outside the gene matches. The CDR3 has 15 amino acids. Germline CDR1 is DFQATT and CDR2 is SNEGSKA (reference sequence). The chain's CDR3 is CSASPGTSGGGLRFF. The DNA for the CDR3 is TGCAGTGCTAGTCCCGGGACTAGCGGGGGCGGGTTACGGTTCTTC.

This chain uses TRBV29-1 with TRBJ2-2; D is possibly TRBD1 (5 bases). The CDR3 extends over 13 amino acids. Between the trimmed V and J ends, which lost 3 bases and 1 base, there was a span of 6 bases. The germline CDR1 and CDR2 sequences are SQVTM and ANQGSEA. The CDR3 DNA reads TGCAGCGTTGATGGACAGAACACCGGGGAGCTGTTTTTT. Translated, it gives CSVDGQNTGELFF.